Reported below is one T cell receptor (beta chain). The sample carries other DNA sequences with the same CDR3. The sample is drawn from a study of shared clonotypes between healthy human individuals. Negatively enriched CD4+ T cells were divided by CD45RA into naive and memory. Generated by immunoSEQ multiplex PCR, the TCRdb table keeps only in-frame clones and is missing some. The sample records about 1 million clones, around four fifths being singletons. With V trimmed by 2 bases and J by 0 bases, 3 bases remained unmatched. Germline CDR1 and CDR2: KGHSH and LQKENI. The CDR3 extends over 16 amino acids.

This receptor was taken from a man between 18 and 29 years old in good health. The chain joins TRBV18 to TRBJ1-4; 7 bases are shared with TRBD1. Specimen: memory CD4+ T cells sorted from blood. The subset: CD45RA-negative fraction. CDR3 in DNA: TGTGCCAGCTCACCAGGACAGGCTGCAACTAATGAAAAACTGTTTTTT. Protein: CASSPGQAATNEKLFF.